The 13 T cell receptor beta chains below all came from one sample that was sequenced in a study of OX40 agonist ivuxolimab in advanced cancers. Profiling relied on immunoSEQ multiplex PCR, and the TCRdb table lists in-frame clones only, not all of them. Seen here are some 86,000 clones, roughly 87% observed once, and the top ten hold around 0.34%. The sample consisted of CD4+ or CD8+ T cells sorted from blood, taken in a trial of the OX40 agonist ivuxolimab. The receptors derive from an adult with an advanced solid tumor such as melanoma, head and neck, liver or kidney cancer.

The rearrangement links TRBV18 to TRBJ1-1, with D possibly TRBD1 on 5 matching bases. The CDR3 length is 14 residues. Germline V CDR1 and CDR2: KGHSH, LQKENI. Trimming shortened V by 2 bases and J by 6 bases, and 13 bases separated the two germline ends. CDR3 loop: CASSPYGGEAEAFF. The DNA for the CDR3 is TGTGCCAGCTCACCATATGGGGGGGAAGCTGAAGCTTTCTTT.

This clone has more than one count but fewer than ten. V is TRBV19 and J is TRBJ1-5, with 7 positions matching TRBD1. CDR3 size: 13 residues. Looked up from germline, CDR1 is LNHDA and CDR2 is SQIVND (reference sequence). The trim removed 7 bases at V and 5 bases at J, leaving 5 bases unmatched. In DNA form, the CDR3 reads TGTGCCAGTAATGAACAGGGGTATCAGCCCCAGCATTTT. Protein product: CASNEQGYQPQHF.

DNA for the CDR3: TGTGCCAGCTCCCGAGAGACAGATGGTGGCTACACCTTC. This codes for CASSRETDGGYTF. The chain employs TRBV18 and TRBJ1-2, with D maybe TRBD1 (5 bases). The length of the CDR3 is 13 residues. Germline V CDR1 and CDR2: KGHSH, LQKENI. V gave up 6 bases and J gave up 7 bases, with 15 bases separating them.

This clone has only one observation. V usage is TRBV7-9 and J usage is TRBJ2-1, with D maybe TRBD1 (6 bases). Trimming pared 1 base from V and 7 bases from J, leaving 8 bases between. CDR1 and CDR2 (germline): SEHNR, FQNEAQ (reference sequence). The CDR3 is 13 residues long. The CDR3 region is CASSLGTVNEQFF. In nucleotides, the CDR3 is TGTGCCAGCAGCTTAGGGACAGTTAATGAGCAGTTCTTC.

Concerning this clone: The identical CDR3 is also encoded by other nucleotide sequences in the sample. This rearrangement joins TRBV6-1 to TRBJ2-7, with TRBD2 matching 7 bases. This CDR3 is built from 16 residues. With 4 bases clipped from V and 3 bases from J, the junction kept 12 bases outside the gene matches. CDR1 is MNHNS and CDR2 is SASEGT in the germline V gene. The CDR3 here is CASSAAGPGEGYEQYF. DNA for the CDR3: TGTGCCAGCAGTGCCGCGGGGCCGGGGGAGGGCTACGAGCAGTACTTC.

The chain employs TRBV5-5 and TRBJ1-2; 9 bases line up with TRBD1. Germline CDR1 reads SGHKS; CDR2 reads YYEKEE (reference sequence). The CDR3 extends over 13 amino acids. Trimming took 5 bases from V and 7 from J; bases not matched to a gene: 6. The CDR3 nucleotides read TGTGCCAGCAGTTTCGGGACAGGGATTGGCTACACCTTC. Amino acid sequence: CASSFGTGIGYTF.

This chain joins TRBV30 and TRBJ1-4; 10 nucleotides match TRBD1. CDR1 and CDR2 (germline): GTSNPN, SVGIG (reference sequence). The J segment lost 8 bases and the V segment lost 8 bases, leaving 8 bases of the junction unmatched. CDR3 length: 13 residues. CDR3 sequence: CARSGTGAEKLFF. The CDR3 region has the DNA TGTGCCCGATCCGGGACAGGGGCAGAAAAACTGTTTTTT.

The chain links TRBV27 to TRBJ1-5; 7 bases line up with TRBD1. This CDR3 region has 17 residues. Germline CDR1 and CDR2: MNHEY and SMNVEV (reference sequence). J gave up 0 bases and V 4 bases, and 9 bases lay outside the gene matches. This CDR3 reads CASSSTGQRHSNQPQHF. The DNA of the CDR3 is TGTGCCAGCAGTTCAACGGGACAGAGACATAGCAATCAGCCCCAGCATTTT.

The chain recombines TRBV10-1 with TRBJ1-3, with D uncertain. The CDR3 loop spans 15 amino acids. The germline CDR1 and CDR2 sequences are WNHNN and SYGVQD (reference sequence). V lost 8 bases to trimming and J lost 0 bases, with 14 bases between them. The CDR3 bases are TGCGCCAGCTCCGGTTCGAAAAGCTCTGGAAACACCATATATTTT. It translates to CASSGSKSSGNTIYF.

The DNA of the CDR3 is TGTGCCAGCGCTCCCGGGACCGCAGGATACCGGGAGCAGTACGTC. Protein sequence: CASAPGTAGYREQYV. The chain has TRBV28 and TRBJ2-7; D may correspond to TRBD1 or TRBD2 (5 bases each). The CDR3 consists of 15 residues. Germline V CDR1 and CDR2: MDHEN, SYDVKM. V lost 8 bases to trimming and J lost 7 bases, with 24 bases between them.

The chain uses TRBV10-3 and TRBJ1-5, with D maybe TRBD1 (5 bases). The CDR3 contains 13 residues. Germline V gene lookup returns CDR1 ENHRY and CDR2 SYGVKD. Trimming took off 10 bases at V and 6 bases at J, with 16 bases between the two ends. CDR3 residues: CATADSLFQPQHF. CDR3 in DNA: TGTGCCACCGCCGACAGCCTTTTTCAGCCCCAGCATTTT.

The chain employs TRBV18 and TRBJ2-5; the match to TRBD2 covers 9 bases. The germline CDR1 and CDR2 sequences are KGHSH and LQKENI. Losses at the gene ends were 0 bases for V and 1 base for J; bases not matched to a gene: 0. The CDR3 totals 15 residues. For the CDR3, the DNA is TGTGCCAGCTCACCACCAGCGGGGGGCCAAGAGACCCAGTACTTC. Translating gives CASSPPAGGQETQYF.

The rearrangement joins TRBV2 to TRBJ1-5; D is undetermined. This CDR3 contains 15 residues. Looked up from germline, CDR1 is SNHLY and CDR2 is FYNNEI. Trimming stripped 0 bases from V and 1 base from J, with 7 bases between. The CDR3 DNA is TGTGCCAGCAGTGAAGCGGCGTTCAGCAATCAGCCCCAGCATTTT. It specifies CASSEAAFSNQPQHF.